A single sample is the source of the 24 T cell receptor beta chains below, sequenced in a study of beta chain features in type 1 diabetes. Expressed TCRB transcripts were sequenced after all isolated RNA was converted to cDNA. The method was immunoSEQ multiplex PCR; TCRdb's version includes in-frame clones alone and lacks a portion of them. Of 600,000 to 700,000 clones in the sample, around 15% were seen once. Overall study results and limits: Shortening of TCRB CDR3s, moderate but significant, appeared in all four CD4+ subsets of Type 1 diabetes patients.

These receptors lack a known antigen. The source material was naive CD4+ T cells from blood. The receptors come from a young man with type 1 diabetes.

This clone occurred a few times. The V call is TRBV5-4, the J call TRBJ2-7; 9 nucleotides match TRBD1. J was trimmed by 2 bases and V by 1 base; bases with no gene match: 7. The CDR3 loop spans 16 amino acids. Germline V gene sequence: CDR1 SGHNT, CDR2 YYREEE (reference sequence). CDR3 DNA: TGTGCCAGCAGCTTGTACCTGGGACAGGGACCCTACGAGCAGTACTTC. Translating it yields CASSLYLGQGPYEQYF.

The V call is TRBV4-1, the J call TRBJ2-3; TRBD2 matches 14 bases. V shed 5 bases and J 0 bases; nucleotides not matched to a gene: 7. Germline V CDR1 and CDR2: MGHRA, YSYEKL. The CDR3 length is 18 residues. The CDR3, as DNA: TGCGCCAGCAGCTCTCGGACTAGCGGGGGGCTAAGCACAGATACGCAGTATTTT. Amino acids: CASSSRTSGGLSTDTQYF.

This clone was counted between two and nine times. The genes are TRBV6-6 and TRBJ2-4, with D perhaps TRBD1 (5 bases). The CDR3 consists of 16 residues. CDR1 MNHNY and CDR2 SVGAGI come from the germline V gene (reference sequence). V lost 2 bases to trimming and J lost 0 bases, with 11 bases between them. The CDR3 sequence is CASSYRSGIAKNIQYF. The CDR3 DNA reads as TGTGCCAGCAGTTACCGCTCAGGGATAGCCAAAAACATTCAGTACTTC.

This clone was counted only a few times. V gene TRBV6-5 combines with J gene TRBJ2-5; D is possibly TRBD1 (5 bases). The V end lost 2 bases, the J end lost 7 bases, and 8 bases lay between the germline ends. CDR3 length equals 12 residues. CDR1 is MNHEY, CDR2 SVGAGI, per germline. CDR3 coding DNA: TGTGCCAGCAGTTACAGGCAGGGGACCCAGTACTTC. Protein product: CASSYRQGTQYF.

This clone has more than one count but fewer than ten. The V call is TRBV30, the J call TRBJ1-1; D is ambiguous. The CDR3 totals 14 residues. Germline-derived CDR1 and CDR2 are GTSNPN and SVGIG (reference sequence). V was trimmed by 2 bases and J by 1 base, leaving 11 bases between them. This chain's CDR3 is CAWSLGVGNTEAFF. CDR3 in DNA: TGTGCCTGGAGTTTGGGCGTAGGGAACACTGAAGCTTTCTTT.

Only a few counts were recorded for this clone. The CDR3, as DNA: TGCGCCAGCAGCTTCACGGGAGGCCAGGATGAAAAACTGTTTTTT. Translating gives CASSFTGGQDEKLFF. This chain links TRBV5-1 with TRBJ1-4; D unresolved. The CDR3 extends over 15 amino acids. V shed 2 bases and J shed 6 bases, with 14 bases lying between them. From germline, CDR1 is SGHRS and CDR2 YFSETQ.

About this clone itself: Germline and junction disagree at one end, which may indicate a read error. CDR3 sequence reads: CASSRTSGGAGEQFF. The CDR3 nucleotides read TGTGCTAGCAGCCGGACTAGCGGGGGGGCCGGAGAGCAGTTCTTC. The rearrangement joins TRBV7-7 to TRBJ2-1, with 15 bases fitting TRBD2. Germline loops: CDR1 SSHAT, CDR2 FNYEAQ (reference sequence). The CDR3 spans 15 residues.

This clone was seen a handful of times. Here the CDR3 DNA reads TGTGCCAGCAGCGTAGTTGCCCACGGGGGCGAGCAGTACTTC. It is translated as CASSVVAHGGEQYF. The chain employs TRBV9 and TRBJ2-7; D is perhaps TRBD2 (6 bases). This CDR3 comprises 14 residues. V lost 0 bases, J lost 6 bases, and 13 bases lay in between. Looked up from germline, CDR1 is SGDLS and CDR2 is YYNGEE. The full variable domain, completed using reference TRBV9 and TRBJ2-7, is DSGVTQTPKHLITATGQRVTLRCSPRSGDLSVYWYQQSLDQGLQFLIQYYNGEERAKGNILERFSAQQFPDLHSELNLSSLELGDSALYFCASSVVAHGGEQYFGPGTRLTVT.

This clone was detected only a few times. This chain joins TRBV7-2 and TRBJ1-4; D call uncertain. The CDR3 is made up of 14 amino acids. The V gene's germline CDR1 is SGHTA and CDR2 FQGNSA. Trimming cost V 7 bases and J 8 bases, with 17 bases left between them. The CDR3 bases are TGTGCCAGCACGAACCGGGGTCTGGTCGAAAAACTGTTTTTT. It is translated as CASTNRGLVEKLFF.

This clone was found a few times. The rearrangement links TRBV6-5 to TRBJ1-2; D call uncertain. Germline assignment: CDR1 MNHEY and CDR2 SVGAGI. V dropped 5 bases and J dropped 3 bases, with 13 bases sitting between them. There are 14 residues in the CDR3. The CDR3 bases are TGTGCCAGCAGTGACACAGCCCTAGACTATGGCTACACCTTC. It codes for CASSDTALDYGYTF.

V usage is TRBV6-5 and J usage is TRBJ1-1, with 9 bases matching TRBD1. Germline V CDR1 and CDR2: MNHEY, SVGAGI. Losses at the gene ends were 0 bases for V and 5 bases for J; bases not matched to a gene: 4. This CDR3 is built from 15 residues. Written as DNA, the CDR3 is TGTGCCAGCAGTTACTCGGGGACAGGGTTAACTGAAGCTTTCTTT. Protein product: CASSYSGTGLTEAFF.

The V gene is TRBV7-2, the J gene TRBJ2-5; D may be TRBD1 or TRBD2 (5 bases each). V shed 4 bases and J shed 4 bases, with 16 bases lying between them. The CDR3 totals 15 residues. Germline CDR1 SGHTA, CDR2 FQGNSA. Here the CDR3 DNA reads TGTGCCAGCAGCTCCGCCGGGGACCGTGGAGAGACCCAGTACTTC. This translates into CASSSAGDRGETQYF.

V usage is TRBV12-2 and J usage is TRBJ1-2; TRBD1 is taken as the D call from the table, unchecked against the DNA. TRBV12-2 is recorded as a pseudogene. The CDR3 consists of 15 residues. CDR3 amino acids: CASRLHRGPDYGYTF. CDR3 coding DNA: TGTGCAAGTCGCTTACACAGGGGGCCGGACTATGGCTACACCTTC.

The V and J genes are TRBV11-2 and TRBJ2-1; TRBD2 aligns across 13 bases. CDR3 length equals 15 residues. The germline gives CDR1 SGHAT, CDR2 FQNNGV. V dropped 5 bases and J dropped 9; count of bases not matched to a gene: 7. This chain's CDR3 is CASSTGLAGVGEQFF. CDR3 DNA sequence: TGTGCCAGCAGCACCGGACTAGCGGGGGTCGGTGAGCAGTTCTTC.

The J gene is TRBJ1-6, the V gene TRBV7-9, with D possibly being TRBD1 (5 bases). Germline CDR1 is SEHNR and CDR2 is FQNEAQ (reference sequence). V was shortened by 9 bases and J by 8 bases, with 23 bases between the two germline ends. This CDR3 contains 16 residues. This CDR3 is CARWTRGRHWDSPLHF. The DNA of the CDR3 is TGTGCCAGATGGACACGCGGACGGCATTGGGATTCACCCCTCCACTTT.

J is TRBJ1-5 and V is TRBV6-5, with D tentatively TRBD1 (5 bases). This CDR3 spans 13 amino acids. CDR1 MNHEY and CDR2 SVGAGI come from the germline V gene. Trimming cost V 0 bases and J 5 bases, with 5 bases left between them. As DNA, the CDR3 is TGTGCCAGCAGTTACTCGGGGGATCAGCCCCAGCATTTT. It encodes CASSYSGDQPQHF.

There are a few counts of this clone. The chain uses TRBV2 and TRBJ1-5; possible D gene TRBD1, 6 bases. Trimming left V 4 bases short and J 2 bases short, with 9 bases between. Germline V CDR1 and CDR2: SNHLY, FYNNEI. There are 14 residues in the CDR3. The DNA for the CDR3 is TGTGCCAGCAGTGGGGGGGGGCGCAATCAGCCCCAGCATTTT. This translates into CASSGGGRNQPQHF.

The CDR3 reads CASSAGTGKYF. The CDR3 DNA reads TGTGCCAGCAGTGCCGGGACAGGGAAGTACTTC. The gene calls are TRBV6-5 and TRBJ2-7; TRBD1 agrees at 9 bases. The CDR3 has 11 residues. The germline gives CDR1 MNHEY, CDR2 SVGAGI. Losses at the gene ends were 5 bases for V and 11 bases for J; bases not matched to a gene: 4.

In its sample, this clone was seen a few times. J is TRBJ1-2 and V is TRBV7-9, with a tentative D call TRBD1 (5 bases). This CDR3 has 13 residues. From germline, CDR1 is SEHNR and CDR2 FQNEAQ (reference sequence). V was trimmed by 4 bases and J by 8 bases, leaving 14 bases between them. CDR3 amino acids: CASSYGGAGGYTF. CDR3 sequence (DNA): TGTGCCAGCAGCTATGGAGGGGCTGGGGGCTACACCTTC.

J is TRBJ1-2 and V is TRBV28; TRBD1 aligns across 8 bases. The CDR3 is 14 amino acids. The V gene end was trimmed by 5 bases and the J gene end by 2 bases; junction bases not matched to a gene: 4. Germline V CDR1 and CDR2: MDHEN, SYDVKM. CDR3 nucleotide sequence: TGTGCCAGCAGTCGCGGACAGGGAAACTATGGCTACACCTTC. Residues: CASSRGQGNYGYTF.

V gene TRBV7-2 combines with J gene TRBJ2-3; the D gene is possibly TRBD2 (6 bases). CDR3 length: 13 amino acids. Trimming shortened V by 6 bases and J by 6 bases, and 13 bases separated the two germline ends. Germline V gene data show CDR1 as SGHTA and CDR2 as FQGNSA. The CDR3 reads CASSSGLVDTQYF. DNA of the CDR3: TGTGCCAGCAGTTCGGGACTCGTGGATACGCAGTATTTT. The whole variable domain, filled in from reference TRBV7-2 and TRBJ2-3, reads GAGVSQSPSNKVTEKGKDVELRCDPISGHTALYWYRQSLGQGLEFLIYFQGNSAPDKSGLPSDRFSAERTGGSVSTLTIQRTQQEDSAVYLCASSSGLVDTQYFGPGTRLTVL.

The chain couples TRBV9 to TRBJ2-1; 7 positions agree with TRBD1. Trimming removed 0 bases from V and 12 bases from J; junction bases left unmatched: 3. The CDR3 has 12 amino acids. Germline V gene lookup returns CDR1 SGDLS and CDR2 YYNGEE. The CDR3 nucleotides read TGTGCCAGCAGCGTAGCACAGGGGATGCAGTTCTTC. Residues: CASSVAQGMQFF.

This chain connects TRBV27 to TRBJ1-2; 8 bases align to TRBD1. There are 16 residues in the CDR3. The V and J ends lost 7 bases and 3 bases, in that order; junction bases with no gene match: 13. Germline V gives CDR1 MNHEY, CDR2 SMNVEV (reference sequence). The CDR3 sequence: CASTTRTGRFDYGYTF. The CDR3 DNA follows: TGTGCCAGCACCACTAGGACAGGGAGGTTCGACTATGGCTACACCTTC.

This chain joins TRBV5-1 and TRBJ2-2, with a tentative D call TRBD2 (5 bases). Per the germline V gene, CDR1 is SGHRS and CDR2 is YFSETQ. The length of the CDR3 is 15 residues. Trimming cost V 4 bases and J 7 bases, with 17 bases left between them. The CDR3 DNA reads as TGCGCCAGCAGCACCGCGTCCACGGGGAACGGGGAGCTGTTTTTT. Its protein is CASSTASTGNGELFF.